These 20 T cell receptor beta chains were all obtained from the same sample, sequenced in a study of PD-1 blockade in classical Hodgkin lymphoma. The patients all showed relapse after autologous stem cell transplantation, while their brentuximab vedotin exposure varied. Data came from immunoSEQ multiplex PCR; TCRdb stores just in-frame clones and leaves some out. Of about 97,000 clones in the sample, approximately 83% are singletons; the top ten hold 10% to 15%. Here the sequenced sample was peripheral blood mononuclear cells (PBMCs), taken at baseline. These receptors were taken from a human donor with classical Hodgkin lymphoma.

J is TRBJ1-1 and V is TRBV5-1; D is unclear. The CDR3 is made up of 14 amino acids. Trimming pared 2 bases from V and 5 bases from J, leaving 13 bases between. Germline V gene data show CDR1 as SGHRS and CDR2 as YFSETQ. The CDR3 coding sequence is TGCGCCAGCAGCTTAGAGACAAGAGGTACTGAAGCTTTCTTT. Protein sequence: CASSLETRGTEAFF.

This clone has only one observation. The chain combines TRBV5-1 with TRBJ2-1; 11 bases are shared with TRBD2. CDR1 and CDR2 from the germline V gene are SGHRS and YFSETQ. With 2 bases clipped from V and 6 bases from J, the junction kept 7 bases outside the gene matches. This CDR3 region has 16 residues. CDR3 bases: TGCGCCAGCAGCTTTACTAGCGGGAGTGCTCTCAATGAGCAGTTCTTC. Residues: CASSFTSGSALNEQFF.

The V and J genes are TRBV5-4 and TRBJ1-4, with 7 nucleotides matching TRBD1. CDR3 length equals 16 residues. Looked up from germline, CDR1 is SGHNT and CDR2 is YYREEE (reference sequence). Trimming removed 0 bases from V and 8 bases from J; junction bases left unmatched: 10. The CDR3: CASSLGPGTVGEKLFF. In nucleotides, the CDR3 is TGTGCCAGCAGCTTGGGCCCCGGGACAGTGGGAGAAAAACTGTTTTTT. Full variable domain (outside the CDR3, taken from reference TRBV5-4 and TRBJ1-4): ETGVTQSPTHLIKTRGQQVTLRCSSQSGHNTVSWYQQALGQGPQFIFQYYREEENGRGNFPPRFSGLQFPNYSSELNVNALELDDSALYLCASSLGPGTVGEKLFFGSGTQLSVL.

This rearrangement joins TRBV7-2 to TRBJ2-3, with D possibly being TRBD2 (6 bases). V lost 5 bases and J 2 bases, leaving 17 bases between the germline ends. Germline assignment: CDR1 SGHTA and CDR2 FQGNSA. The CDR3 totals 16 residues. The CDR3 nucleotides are TGTGCCAGCAGCCGTGGGTTTGCGGGAACCACAGATACGCAGTATTTT. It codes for CASSRGFAGTTDTQYF.

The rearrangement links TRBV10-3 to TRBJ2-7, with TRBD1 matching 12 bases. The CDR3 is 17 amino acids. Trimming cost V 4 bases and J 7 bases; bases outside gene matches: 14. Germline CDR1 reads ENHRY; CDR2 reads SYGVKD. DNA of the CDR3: TGTGCCATCAGTGCGACTGGAACGGGACAGGGGGCTTGGGAGCAGTACTTC. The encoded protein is CAISATGTGQGAWEQYF.

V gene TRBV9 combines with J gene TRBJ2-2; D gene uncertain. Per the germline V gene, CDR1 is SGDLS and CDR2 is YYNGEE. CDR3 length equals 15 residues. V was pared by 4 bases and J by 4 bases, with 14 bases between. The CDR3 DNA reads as TGTGCCAGCAGCCCCCGACTCCCTCCCACCGGGGAGCTGTTTTTT. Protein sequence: CASSPRLPPTGELFF. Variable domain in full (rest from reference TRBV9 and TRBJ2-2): DSGVTQTPKHLITATGQRVTLRCSPRSGDLSVYWYQQSLDQGLQFLIQYYNGEERAKGNILERFSAQQFPDLHSELNLSSLELGDSALYFCASSPRLPPTGELFFGEGSRLTVL.

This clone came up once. The CDR3 DNA is TGTGCCAGCAGCACAGGGTGGAACGAGCAGTACTTC. It specifies CASSTGWNEQYF. The J gene is TRBJ2-5, the V gene TRBV27; the D gene is possibly TRBD1 (6 bases). The J call could be wrong; TRBJ2-7 is a better fit for the DNA end. The CDR3 runs to 12 residues. Germline lookup yields CDR1 MNHEY and CDR2 SMNVEV (reference sequence).

The CDR3 DNA is TGTGCCAGCACGGGCCTATCTAGCGGAGGGGGAGGGGGGACGCAGTATTTT. It yields the protein CASTGLSSGGGGGTQYF. This chain uses TRBV2 with TRBJ2-3, with D perhaps TRBD2 (7 bases). Germline loops: CDR1 SNHLY, CDR2 FYNNEI. The V end was cut by 7 bases, the J end by 9 bases, with 29 bases between. This CDR3 is built from 17 residues.

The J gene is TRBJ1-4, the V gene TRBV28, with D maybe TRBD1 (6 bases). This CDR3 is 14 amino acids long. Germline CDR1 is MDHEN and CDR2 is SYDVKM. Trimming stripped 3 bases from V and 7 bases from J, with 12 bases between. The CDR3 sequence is CASSFRGGTEKLFF. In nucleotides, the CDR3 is TGTGCCAGCAGTTTCCGGGGGGGCACTGAAAAACTGTTTTTT.

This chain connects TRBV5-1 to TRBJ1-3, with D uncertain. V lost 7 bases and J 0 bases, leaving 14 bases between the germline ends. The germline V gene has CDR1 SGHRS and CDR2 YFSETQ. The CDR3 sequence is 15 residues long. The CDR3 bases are TGCGCCAGCGCTCCCGGATCGAGCTCTGGAAACACCATATATTTT. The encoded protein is CASAPGSSSGNTIYF.

CDR3 DNA sequence: TGTGCCAGCAGAGCGCCGTTAGCTAGCGGGAGTCGGACCGGGGAGCTGTTTTTT. It codes for CASRAPLASGSRTGELFF. The gene calls are TRBV7-2 and TRBJ2-2; 10 bases match TRBD2. The CDR3 loop spans 18 amino acids. Germline V gene sequence: CDR1 SGHTA, CDR2 FQGNSA. Trimming cost V 6 bases and J 5 bases; bases outside gene matches: 15.

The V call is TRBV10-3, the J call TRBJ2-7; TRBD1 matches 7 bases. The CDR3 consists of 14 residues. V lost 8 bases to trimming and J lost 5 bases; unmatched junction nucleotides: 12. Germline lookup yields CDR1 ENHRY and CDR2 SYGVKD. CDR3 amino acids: CAIAYGLQGDEQYF. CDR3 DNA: TGTGCCATCGCCTATGGGCTCCAGGGGGACGAGCAGTACTTC.

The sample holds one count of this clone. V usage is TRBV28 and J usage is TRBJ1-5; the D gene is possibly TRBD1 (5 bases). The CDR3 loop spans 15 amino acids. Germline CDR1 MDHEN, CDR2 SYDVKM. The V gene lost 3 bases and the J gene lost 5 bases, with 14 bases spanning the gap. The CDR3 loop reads CASSFHRPGDQPQHF. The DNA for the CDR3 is TGTGCCAGCAGTTTTCATCGTCCGGGGGATCAGCCCCAGCATTTT.

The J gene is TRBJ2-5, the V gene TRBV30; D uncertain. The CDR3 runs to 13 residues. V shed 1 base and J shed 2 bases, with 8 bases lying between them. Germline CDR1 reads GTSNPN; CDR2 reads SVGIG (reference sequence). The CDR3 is CAWSGGSQETQYF. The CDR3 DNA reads TGTGCCTGGAGTGGTGGCTCTCAAGAGACCCAGTACTTC.

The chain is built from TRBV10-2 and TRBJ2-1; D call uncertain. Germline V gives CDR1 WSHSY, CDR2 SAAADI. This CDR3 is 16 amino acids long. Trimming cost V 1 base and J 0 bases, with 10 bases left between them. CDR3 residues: CASSEFRSSSYNEQFF. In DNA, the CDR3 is TGCGCCAGCAGTGAGTTCCGGAGTAGCTCCTACAATGAGCAGTTCTTC.

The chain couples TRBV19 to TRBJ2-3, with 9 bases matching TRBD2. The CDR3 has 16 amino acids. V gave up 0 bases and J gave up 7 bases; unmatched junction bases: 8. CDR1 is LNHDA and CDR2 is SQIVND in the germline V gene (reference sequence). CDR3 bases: TGTGCCAGTAGTATAGAAGTAGCGGGAGTATTAAATACGCAGTATTTT. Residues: CASSIEVAGVLNTQYF. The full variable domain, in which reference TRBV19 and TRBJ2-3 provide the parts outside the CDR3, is DGGITQSPKYLFRKEGQNVTLSCEQNLNHDAMYWYRQDPGQGLRLIYYSQIVNDFQKGDIAEGYSVSREKKESFPLTVTSAQKNPTAFYLCASSIEVAGVLNTQYFGPGTRLTVL.

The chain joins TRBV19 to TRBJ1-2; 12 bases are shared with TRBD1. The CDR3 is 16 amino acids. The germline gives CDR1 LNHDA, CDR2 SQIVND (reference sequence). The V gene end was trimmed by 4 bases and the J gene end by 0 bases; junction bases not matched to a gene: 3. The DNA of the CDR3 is TGTGCCAGTAGTACGGGACAGGGGGCGGCTAACTATGGCTACACCTTC. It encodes CASSTGQGAANYGYTF.

In nucleotides, the CDR3 is TGTGCCATCAGTACCTTCGACCCCTCGACAGACCTTGACACAGATACGCAGTATTTT. As protein: CAISTFDPSTDLDTDTQYF. This sequence joins TRBV10-3 and TRBJ2-3, with D tentatively TRBD1 (5 bases). Germline CDR1 and CDR2: ENHRY and SYGVKD. V lost 5 bases to trimming and J lost 2 bases, with 26 bases between them. CDR3 length: 19 residues.

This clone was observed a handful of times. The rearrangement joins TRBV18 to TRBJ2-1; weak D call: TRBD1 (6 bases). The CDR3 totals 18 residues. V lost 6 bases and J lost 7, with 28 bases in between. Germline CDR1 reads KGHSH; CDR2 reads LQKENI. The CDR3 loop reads CASSPYYSAQGSTNEQFF. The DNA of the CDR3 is TGTGCCAGCTCGCCCTACTACTCGGCCCAGGGGTCGACAAATGAGCAGTTCTTC.

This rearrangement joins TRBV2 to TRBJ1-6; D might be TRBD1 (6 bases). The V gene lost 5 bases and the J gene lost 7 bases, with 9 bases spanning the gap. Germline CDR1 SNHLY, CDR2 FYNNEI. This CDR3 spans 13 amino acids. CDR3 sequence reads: CASSLTGNSPLHF. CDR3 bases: TGTGCCAGCAGTTTAACAGGGAATTCACCCCTCCACTTT.